This T cell receptor (beta chain) was recorded in a study of T cell changes during pregnancy in multiple sclerosis. TCRdb's copy holds only in-frame clones and misses some; the assay was immunoSEQ multiplex PCR. The sample lists around 96,000 clones, 90% to 95% occurring once. Trimming at V came to 2 bases and at J to 3 bases, leaving 12 bases not matched to a gene. CDR3 length equals 17 residues. Germline V gene data show CDR1 as SGHVT and CDR2 as SQSDAQ. The sample consisted of peripheral blood, taken in the first trimester of pregnancy. The chain has TRBV7-4 and TRBJ2-5; 7 bases are shared with TRBD1. The TCR comes from a female donor with multiple sclerosis, enrolled in a pregnancy study. CDR3 coding DNA: TGTGCCAGCAGCTTATGCCGGGACAGTTCGACCGAAGAGACCCAGTACTTC. It encodes CASSLCRDSSTEETQYF.